This TCR beta chain was obtained from a study of vaccination effects on CD4 cells after COVID-19. Turning to the study itself: Participants got two doses of BNT162b2 or mRNA-1273 vaccine.

The V and J ends lost 6 bases and 1 base, in that order; junction bases with no gene match: 5. CDR1 and CDR2 (germline): SGHTA, FQGNSA. The length of the CDR3 is 15 residues. Using immunoSEQ multiplex PCR, the repertoire was profiled, and TCRdb retains in-frame clones only, with some absent. Of roughly 67,000 clones in the sample, more than 60% were seen once. About this clone: Its antigen is currently unknown.

Prior to sequencing, the ViraFEST assay stimulated PBMC with viral peptide pools, which expanded the antigen-specific CD4+ T cells. Researchers isolated CD4+ T cells once less than 13 days of culture had elapsed. Testing of the vaccine recipients showed negative nucleocapsid antibodies and no prior SARS-CoV-2 infection. In culture with approximately 9.5 IU/ml IL-2 and about 10 ug/ml peptides, PBMC were grown at a few million per well. Days 3 and 7 were when half the medium was replaced with IL-2 medium. Overall study findings and caveats: Researchers reported few convalescent patients and no early post-infection timepoints in the study.

This TCR derives from a human donor who received a COVID-19 vaccine. The rearrangement links TRBV7-2 to TRBJ2-3, with TRBD2 matching over 9 bases. Sequencing used CD4+ T cells from PBMCs cultured with SARS-CoV-2 spike peptides, obtained before COVID-19 vaccination. In nucleotides, the CDR3 is TGTGCCAGCAGATCCTCTAGCGGGGGCACAGATACGCAGTATTTT. Amino acid sequence: CASRSSSGGTDTQYF.